Listed below are T cell receptor beta chains from one sample, sequenced in a study of blood T cells in healthy people across ages. Using its own MiXCR run on the 5' RACE reads, TCRdb lists one record per CDR3 protein. The data contain about 1,800,000 distinct CDR3 sequences, 25% to 30% of them singletons. Sequenced: blood. These receptors all stem from a woman in her 30s in good health. CDR3s include the opening cysteine and the closing phenylalanine or tryptophan. D genes are given only for firm matches. Clone size is given for some rows only: seen once, a few or many times, or a class if the clone is expanded.

D gene,clone size,J gene,V gene,CDR3 DNA,CDR3 protein
NA,NA,TRBJ2-5,TRBV30,TGTGCCTGCCTCAGGGGATCAGCGGACCAAGAGACCCAGTACTTC,CACLRGSADQETQYF
NA,many,TRBJ2-7,TRBV28,TGTGCCAGCACGGGTGATAGACGCGGGATGACACGGAGAACCTACGAGCAGTACTTC,CASTGDRRGMTRRTYEQYF
TRBD1,NA,TRBJ1-2,TRBV6-6,TGTGCCAGCAGTTACTCGCGAGGGACAGGGGTTGATGGCTACACCTTC,CASSYSRGTGVDGYTF
NA,few,TRBJ2-4,TRBV20-1,TGCAGTGCTAGTTTCCCGGTAAACATTCAGTACTTC,CSASFPVNIQYF
NA,NA,TRBJ2-1,TRBV10-2,TGCGCCAGCAGTGAGAGACAGCGGTCTGGAAATGAGCAGTTCTTC,CASSERQRSGNEQFF
TRBD2,NA,TRBJ2-3,TRBV20-1,TGCAGTGCTAGAGATCACGCTAGCGGGGGGTCGGATACGCAGTATTTT,CSARDHASGGSDTQYF
NA,NA,TRBJ2-1,TRBV11-2,TGTGCCAGCGAATCTGCGTTGCGGCTCAATGAGCAGTTCTTC,CASESALRLNEQFF
TRBD2,NA,TRBJ2-1,TRBV4-1,TGCGCCAGCAGCGCACGACTAGCGGGGGGCCAGAGCTCCTACAATGAGCAGTTCTTC,CASSARLAGGQSSYNEQFF
TRBD1,few,TRBJ2-3,TRBV5-1,TGCGCCAGCAGCCTATACCCGGGACAGGGGGTAGGCTCAGATACGCAGTATTTT,CASSLYPGQGVGSDTQYF
NA,NA,TRBJ1-3,TRBV10-3,TGTGCCATCGGGGGGAGAGTCTCTGGAAACACCATATATTTT,CAIGGRVSGNTIYF
NA,many,TRBJ2-3,TRBV29-1,TGCAGCGCCCGGGACTTACCGGGAGATACGCAGTATTTT,CSARDLPGDTQYF
TRBD1,few,TRBJ1-1,TRBV7-2,TGTGCCAGCAGCCCTGGACAGGCAACTGAAGCTTTCTTT,CASSPGQATEAFF
TRBD1,few,TRBJ2-3,TRBV6-6,TGTGCCAGCAGTTACGGGGGGACAGGGAACACAGATACGCAGTATTTT,CASSYGGTGNTDTQYF
TRBD2,NA,TRBJ2-1,TRBV6-6,TGTGCCAGCAGCAATACAGGACTAGCGGGGGGGCTTGAGCAGTTCTTC,CASSNTGLAGGLEQFF
NA,few,TRBJ1-1,TRBV12-3/TRBV12-4,TGTGCCAGCAGTTTTGGCGGCCCTGAAGCTTTCTTT,CASSFGGPEAFF
NA,NA,TRBJ1-5,TRBV20-1,TGCAGTGCTGGCTCTAGATATTTGGGCAATCAGCCCCAGCATTTT,CSAGSRYLGNQPQHF
NA,NA,TRBJ2-3,TRBV9,TGTGCCAGCAGCGAGTCCCTGGGCTGGACAGATACGCAGTATTTT,CASSESLGWTDTQYF
NA,NA,TRBJ1-2,TRBV7-2,TGTGCCAGCAGATCACCCTCCGACAAACCCTATGGCTACACCTTC,CASRSPSDKPYGYTF
NA,many,TRBJ1-2,TRBV7-3,TGTGCCAGCAGCTTAACATTTACAGGACCCTATGGCTACACCTTC,CASSLTFTGPYGYTF
NA,NA,TRBJ2-7,TRBV11-2,TGTACCAGCAGCTTATCCGGTAATCCACTCGAGCAGTACTTC,CTSSLSGNPLEQYF
NA,few,TRBJ1-5,TRBV10-2,TGCGCCAGCAGTGATAACGGGCCCCAGCATTTT,CASSDNGPQHF
NA,NA,TRBJ1-2,TRBV5-1,TGCGCCAGCAGCTTGGAGGCCAGGACTAACTATGGCTACACCTTC,CASSLEARTNYGYTF
TRBD2,NA,TRBJ2-1,TRBV7-2,TGTGCCAGCAGCTTAACGGGAGGGCCGAACAATGAGCAGTTCTTC,CASSLTGGPNNEQFF
NA,many,TRBJ2-7,TRBV7-9,TGTGCCAGCAGCTTAACCCGGCAGACTTCGGGCGAGCAGTACTTC,CASSLTRQTSGEQYF
NA,NA,TRBJ1-1,TRBV3-1,TGTGCCAGCAGTCAAGGCCACCAAGGGACTGAAGCTTTCTTT,CASSQGHQGTEAFF
NA,NA,TRBJ1-6,TRBV20-1,TGCAGTGCGAGCAGTGGTGATTCACTCCTCCACTTT,CSASSGDSLLHF
NA,NA,TRBJ1-2,TRBV6-2/TRBV6-3,TGTGCCAGCACCAAGACCTTTGCCGACGTTTATCTGGCCTACACCTTC,CASTKTFADVYLAYTF
NA,many,TRBJ1-4,TRBV9,TGTGCCAGCAGCCCCCACAGTGCAACTAATGAAAAACTGTTTTTT,CASSPHSATNEKLFF
NA,few,TRBJ1-6,TRBV6-5,TGTGCCAGCACTAGACAGGATGGGAATTCACCCCTCCACTTT,CASTRQDGNSPLHF
NA,NA,TRBJ2-3,TRBV27,TGTGCCAGCAGTCTCCTGACTCGGACTAGCACAGATACGCAGTATTTT,CASSLLTRTSTDTQYF
TRBD1,NA,TRBJ1-3,TRBV4-1,TGCGCCAGCAGCCCCGGCAGGGGGTGGAGAAACACCATATATTTT,CASSPGRGWRNTIYF
NA,NA,TRBJ1-2,TRBV10-3,TGTGCCATCAGTGAACACAGGGAGTCTAACTATGGCTACACCTTC,CAISEHRESNYGYTF
NA,NA,TRBJ1-5,TRBV12-3/TRBV12-4,TGTGCCAGCACCTCGGGCCCGGCGGGTCAGCCCCAGCATTTT,CASTSGPAGQPQHF
NA,few,TRBJ1-6,TRBV11-2,TGTGCCAGCAGCCTCCGGACAGTGTATAATTCACCCCTCCACTTT,CASSLRTVYNSPLHF
TRBD2,NA,TRBJ2-1,TRBV20-1,TGCAGTGCGCCGGGACTAGCGGGCGCCCAGGAGCAGTTCTTC,CSAPGLAGAQEQFF
NA,few,TRBJ2-7,TRBV5-1,TGCGCCAGCAGCTCCGACCCAGGGACCTCCTACGAGCAGTACTTC,CASSSDPGTSYEQYF
TRBD1,NA,TRBJ2-7,TRBV27,TGTGCCAGCAGTTTCAGACAGGGGGCTCTCCACTACGAGCAGTACTTC,CASSFRQGALHYEQYF
TRBD1,NA,TRBJ1-1,TRBV29-1,TGCAGCGTTAAGGGACAGATGAACACTGAAGCTTTCTTT,CSVKGQMNTEAFF
NA,many,TRBJ2-4,TRBV6-5,TGTGCCAGCAGTGCGGCCGGGACCTGGAAACCCCAGTACTTC,CASSAAGTWKPQYF
TRBD2,few,TRBJ2-7,TRBV11-2,TGTGCCAGCACCACGGAAAGACTAGCGGTCTACGAGCAGTACTTC,CASTTERLAVYEQYF
NA,few,TRBJ2-6,TRBV6-6,TGTGCCAGCAGTGGACGACCCTCTGGGGCCAACGTCCTGACTTTC,CASSGRPSGANVLTF
NA,NA,TRBJ2-1,TRBV30,TGTGCCTGGAGGGGAAGTGCCAGGTACAATGAGCAGTTCTTC,CAWRGSARYNEQFF
NA,NA,TRBJ2-7,TRBV6-5,TGTGTCAGCAGAACGTTCAGCTCCTACGAGCAGTACTTC,CVSRTFSSYEQYF
TRBD2,NA,TRBJ2-1,TRBV29-1,TGCAGCGTTGCCGGCGGCACTGGACTAGTTACTCGTGAGCAGTTCTTC,CSVAGGTGLVTREQFF
NA,NA,TRBJ2-6,TRBV20-1,TGCAGTGCTAGGGACTTGGGGGGCGTTTCCTCTGGGGCCGACGTCCTGACTTTC,CSARDLGGVSSGADVLTF
NA,many,TRBJ2-7,TRBV15,TGTGCCACCAGCGAACGCAGGGACTCGAACTCCTACGAGCAGTACTTC,CATSERRDSNSYEQYF
TRBD2,once,TRBJ2-1,TRBV7-8,TGTGCCAGCAAACCATCGTCACTAGCGGGAGTCGAGCAGTTCTTC,CASKPSSLAGVEQFF
TRBD2,few,TRBJ2-1,TRBV7-9,TGTGCCAGCAGCTGGGGACTAGCGGAAAGGGAGCAGTTCTTC,CASSWGLAEREQFF
NA,NA,TRBJ1-5,TRBV4-3,TGCGCCAGCAGCCAAGATCAGGGTGGCAATCAGCCCCAGCATTTT,CASSQDQGGNQPQHF
NA,few,TRBJ2-5,TRBV12-3/TRBV12-4,TGTGCCAGCAGCACCGGAGGAAGGTGGACCCAGTACTTC,CASSTGGRWTQYF
NA,few,TRBJ2-1,TRBV4-2,TGTGCCAGCAGCCAAGATTGGGATCGGAATGAGCAGTTCTTC,CASSQDWDRNEQFF
NA,NA,TRBJ1-1,TRBV12-3/TRBV12-4,TGTGCCAGCAGTTTAGGCCCGTTGAACACTGAAGCTTTCTTT,CASSLGPLNTEAFF
NA,few,TRBJ1-1,TRBV7-8,TGTGCCAGCAGCTTAGTACAGATATACACTGAAGCTTTCTTT,CASSLVQIYTEAFF
NA,many,TRBJ2-4,TRBV12-3/TRBV12-4,TGTGCCAGCAGTCCGGCAACCAAAAACATTCAGTACTTC,CASSPATKNIQYF
NA,many,TRBJ2-5,TRBV24-1,TGTGCCACCAGTGACCCCCGGGTAGCGGAAGAGACCCAGTACTTC,CATSDPRVAEETQYF
NA,NA,TRBJ1-1,TRBV7-9,TGTGCCAGCAGCTTAGTGACTGGGGGGACGGGCGCTGAAGCTTTCTTT,CASSLVTGGTGAEAFF
NA,NA,TRBJ1-2,TRBV12-3/TRBV12-4,TGTGCCAGCAGTAAATCGGGAGGGGATGGCTACACCTTC,CASSKSGGDGYTF
TRBD1,NA,TRBJ2-6,TRBV11-2,TGTGCCAGCAGCCACCGGACAGGGGAATCTGGGGCCAACGTCCTGACTTTC,CASSHRTGESGANVLTF
NA,NA,TRBJ2-5,TRBV2,TGTGCCAGCAGCCAACATGCGGGACTCCAAGCGTACTTC,CASSQHAGLQAYF